Following are 11 T cell receptor beta chains from one sample sequenced in a study of shared clonotypes between healthy human individuals. Clones were sequenced by immunoSEQ multiplex PCR, and TCRdb holds only the in-frame ones, with some missing. Of about 2,200,000 clones listed, more than 85% were seen once; the top ten hold 1.5% to 2%. Terminally differentiated effector memory CD45RA+ cells were excluded from the naive CD8 cells, which were CD45RO-negative and positively selected for CCR7. Sequenced sample: naive CD8+ T cells from PBMCs. The receptors shown here come from a man aged 18 to 29 in good health. Some clones in this sample may be carry-over from other donors' samples.

The chain has TRBV4-1 and TRBJ2-6; D is unresolved. Trimming shortened V by 2 bases and J by 0 bases, and 5 bases separated the two germline ends. This CDR3 has 15 residues. Germline assignment: CDR1 MGHRA and CDR2 YSYEKL. The CDR3 reads CASSQIDSGANVLTF. The DNA for the CDR3 is TGCGCCAGCAGCCAAATCGACTCTGGGGCCAACGTCCTGACTTTC.

The chain carries TRBV4-1 and TRBJ2-5; possible D gene TRBD1, 6 bases. The CDR3 spans 15 residues. Germline values: CDR1 MGHRA, CDR2 YSYEKL. Trimming stripped 0 bases from V and 0 bases from J, with 8 bases between. The CDR3 region is CASSQEGAYQETQYF. Written as DNA, the CDR3 is TGCGCCAGCAGCCAAGAGGGGGCCTACCAAGAGACCCAGTACTTC.

For this clone: This could be a read error, since a much larger clone is one nucleotide away. The V gene is TRBV11-1, the J gene TRBJ2-1, with D unresolved. CDR1 and CDR2 from the germline V gene are SGHAT and FQDESV (reference sequence). The CDR3 extends over 15 amino acids. V was clipped by 1 base and J by 0 bases, with 7 bases between them. CDR3 DNA sequence: TGTGCCAGCAGCTTAGATCCAAGCTCCTACAATGAGCAGTTCTTC. This sequence encodes CASSLDPSSYNEQFF.

With respect to this clone: Within the sample, other DNA sequences also encode this same CDR3. The chain links TRBV27 to TRBJ1-1; the D is unclear. This CDR3 contains 11 residues. V shed 3 bases and J shed 8 bases, with 7 bases lying between them. Germline values: CDR1 MNHEY, CDR2 SMNVEV (reference sequence). CDR3 sequence reads: CASSFGGEAFF. CDR3 bases: TGTGCCAGCAGTTTTGGCGGGGAAGCTTTCTTT.

The chain has TRBV5-6 and TRBJ2-7; D remains ambiguous. This CDR3 contains 12 residues. CDR1 and CDR2 (germline): SGHDT, YYEEEE. Trimming removed 0 bases at V and 6 bases at J, with 7 bases between. The CDR3 DNA follows: TGTGCCAGCAGCTTGGGGGTTGCCGAGCAGTACTTC. Translating gives CASSLGVAEQYF.

V gene TRBV4-3 combines with J gene TRBJ2-1, with 7 bases lining up with TRBD2. With 4 bases clipped from V and 5 bases from J, the junction kept 14 bases outside the gene matches. CDR1 LGHNA and CDR2 YSLEER come from the germline V gene. The length of the CDR3 is 17 residues. DNA of the CDR3: TGCGCCAGCAGCCGAACTTGGTTAGCGGGTCTCAACAATGAGCAGTTCTTC. This translates into CASSRTWLAGLNNEQFF.

The CDR3 reads CASRAGESYEQYF. CDR3 sequence (DNA): TGTGCCAGCAGGGCGGGAGAATCGTACGAGCAGTACTTC. The chain joins TRBV2 to TRBJ2-7, with 7 bases lining up with TRBD2. V gave up 6 bases and J gave up 4 bases; unmatched junction bases: 6. The germline CDR1 and CDR2 sequences are SNHLY and FYNNEI. The CDR3 sequence is 13 residues long.

The V gene is TRBV5-6, the J gene TRBJ2-7; 7 nucleotides match TRBD1. The trim removed 0 bases at V and 5 bases at J, leaving 2 bases unmatched. The germline V gene has CDR1 SGHDT and CDR2 YYEEEE. The CDR3 totals 13 residues. The CDR3 sequence is CASSLETGNEQYF. The CDR3 coding sequence is TGTGCCAGCAGCTTGGAGACAGGGAACGAGCAGTACTTC.

This clone was counted once. This rearrangement joins TRBV19 to TRBJ2-5, with TRBD2 matching 7 bases. With 5 bases clipped from V and 4 bases from J, the junction kept 7 bases outside the gene matches. CDR1 LNHDA and CDR2 SQIVND come from the germline V gene (reference sequence). The CDR3 loop spans 14 amino acids. CDR3: CASSSGLGSETQYF. In DNA, the CDR3 is TGTGCCAGTAGTTCAGGACTAGGGTCAGAGACCCAGTACTTC.

CDR3 loop: CATSRRGLAGFETQYF. DNA of the CDR3: TGTGCCACCAGCAGAAGAGGACTAGCGGGATTTGAGACCCAGTACTTC. This chain connects TRBV15 to TRBJ2-5; 12 bases align to TRBD2. V lost 2 bases and J lost 5; bases outside the gene matches: 6. Germline V gene lookup returns CDR1 LNHNV and CDR2 YYDKDF (reference sequence). The CDR3 length is 16 residues.

As DNA, the CDR3 is TGTGCCAGCAGCTTAGCGACATTCCCAGGGCCCTATGGCTACACCTTC. It encodes CASSLATFPGPYGYTF. The chain has TRBV7-8 and TRBJ1-2; tentative D call: TRBD1 (5 bases). Between the trimmed V and J ends, which lost 0 bases and 4 bases, there was a span of 15 bases. The CDR3 length is 16 residues. CDR1 is SGHVS, CDR2 FQNEAQ, per germline.